This note documents a single T cell receptor beta chain sequence. J gave up 7 bases and V 4 bases, and 6 bases lay outside the gene matches. The germline V gene has CDR1 LGHDT and CDR2 YNNKEL (reference sequence). The CDR3 is made up of 16 amino acids. Under the authors' procedure: From reference gene primer amplification, estimates of nucleated cell counts were derived. The data were produced by immunoSEQ multiplex PCR, yet TCRdb's version contains in-frame clones alone and is incomplete. V, J and clone size are those of that table, while D and trimming were read from the DNA. The table includes a few hundred thousand clones, 75% to 90% detected once. These data are taken from a study of blood T cell repertoires in COVID-19. About the research overall: Some COVID-19 samples were acute and others convalescent; all came from the United States, Italy and Spain. In each case, the material was cDNA or gDNA derived from T cells, B-cell-depleted T cells, or PBMCs.

The sample consisted of peripheral blood. The chain uses TRBV3-1 (or the pseudogene TRBV3-2) and TRBJ2-1; 14 bases align to TRBD2. This receptor was identified in an older woman with acute or convalescent COVID-19. For the CDR3, the DNA is TGTGCCAGCAGCCTTAGACTAGCGGGGGGGATGAATGAGCAGTTCTTC. Protein product: CASSLRLAGGMNEQFF.